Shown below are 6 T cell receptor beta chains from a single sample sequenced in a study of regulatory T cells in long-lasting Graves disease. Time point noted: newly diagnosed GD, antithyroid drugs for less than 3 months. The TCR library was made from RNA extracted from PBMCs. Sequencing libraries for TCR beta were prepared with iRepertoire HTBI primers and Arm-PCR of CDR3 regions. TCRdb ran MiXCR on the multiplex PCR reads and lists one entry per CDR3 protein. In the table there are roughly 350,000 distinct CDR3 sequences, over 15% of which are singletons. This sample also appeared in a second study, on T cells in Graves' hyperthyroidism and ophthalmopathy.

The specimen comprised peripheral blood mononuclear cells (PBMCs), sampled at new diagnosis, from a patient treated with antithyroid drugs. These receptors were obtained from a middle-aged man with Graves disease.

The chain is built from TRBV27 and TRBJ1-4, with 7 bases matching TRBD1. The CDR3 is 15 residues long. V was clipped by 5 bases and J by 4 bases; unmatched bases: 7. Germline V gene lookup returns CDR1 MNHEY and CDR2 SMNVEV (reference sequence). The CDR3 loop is CASSDRTGFNEKLFF. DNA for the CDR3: TGTGCCAGCAGTGACAGGACAGGATTTAATGAAAAACTGTTTTTT.

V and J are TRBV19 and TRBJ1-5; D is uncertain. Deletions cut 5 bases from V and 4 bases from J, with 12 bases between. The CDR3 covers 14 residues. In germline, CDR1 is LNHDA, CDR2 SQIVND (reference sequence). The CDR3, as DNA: TGTGCCAGTAGTTTTTCCGGGGAAAATCAGCCCCAGCATTTT. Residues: CASSFSGENQPQHF.

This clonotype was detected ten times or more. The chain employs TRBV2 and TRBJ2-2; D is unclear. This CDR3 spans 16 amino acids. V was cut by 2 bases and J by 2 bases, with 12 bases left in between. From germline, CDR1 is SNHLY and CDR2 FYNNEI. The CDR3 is CASSERRVANTGELFF. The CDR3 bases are TGTGCCAGCAGTGAAAGGCGAGTTGCCAACACCGGGGAGCTGTTTTTT.

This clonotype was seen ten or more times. CDR3 nucleotide sequence: TGCGCCAGCAGCTTCGGACTAGCGGGGGGGTCCACAGATACGCAGTATTTT. Protein sequence: CASSFGLAGGSTDTQYF. The gene calls are TRBV5-1 and TRBJ2-3, with 15 nucleotides matching TRBD2. The V gene's germline CDR1 is SGHRS and CDR2 YFSETQ. V shed 2 bases, J shed 2 bases, and the junction held 3 bases outside the gene matches. The CDR3 length is 17 residues.

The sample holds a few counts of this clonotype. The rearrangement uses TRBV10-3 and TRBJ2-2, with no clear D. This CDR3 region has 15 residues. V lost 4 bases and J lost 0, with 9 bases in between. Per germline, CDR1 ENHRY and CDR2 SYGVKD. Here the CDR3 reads CAISVYETNTGELFF. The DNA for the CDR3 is TGTGCCATCAGTGTTTATGAGACGAACACCGGGGAGCTGTTTTTT.

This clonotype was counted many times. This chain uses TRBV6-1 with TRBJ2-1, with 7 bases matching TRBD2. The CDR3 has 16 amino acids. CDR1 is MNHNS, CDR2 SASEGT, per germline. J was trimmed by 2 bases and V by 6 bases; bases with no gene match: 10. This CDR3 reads CASRSLGGGTYNEQFF. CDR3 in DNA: TGTGCCAGCAGATCCCTCGGCGGGGGAACCTACAATGAGCAGTTCTTC.